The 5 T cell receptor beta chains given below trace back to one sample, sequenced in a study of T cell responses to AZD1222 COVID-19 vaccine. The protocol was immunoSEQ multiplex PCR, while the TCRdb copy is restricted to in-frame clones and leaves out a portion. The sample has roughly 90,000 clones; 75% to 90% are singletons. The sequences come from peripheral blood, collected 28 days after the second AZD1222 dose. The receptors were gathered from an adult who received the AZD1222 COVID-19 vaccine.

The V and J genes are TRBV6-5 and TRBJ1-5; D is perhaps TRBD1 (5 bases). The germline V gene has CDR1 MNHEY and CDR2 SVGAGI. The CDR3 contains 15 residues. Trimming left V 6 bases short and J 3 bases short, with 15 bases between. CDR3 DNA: TGTGCCAGCAGATCCATCATAGGGGCCAATCAGCCCCAGCATTTT. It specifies CASRSIIGANQPQHF.

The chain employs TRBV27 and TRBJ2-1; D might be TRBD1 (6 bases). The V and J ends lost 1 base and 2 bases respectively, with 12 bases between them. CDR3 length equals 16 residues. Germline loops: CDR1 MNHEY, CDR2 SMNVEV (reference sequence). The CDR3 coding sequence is TGTGCCAGCAGTTTATTACTAGGGGGTGCCTACAATGAGCAGTTCTTC. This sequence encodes CASSLLLGGAYNEQFF.

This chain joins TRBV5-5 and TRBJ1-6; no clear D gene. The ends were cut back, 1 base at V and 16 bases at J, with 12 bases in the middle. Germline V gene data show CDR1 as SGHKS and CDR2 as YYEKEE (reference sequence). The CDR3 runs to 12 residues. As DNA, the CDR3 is TGTGCCAGCAGCTTGTTAGGACCCGAACTCCACTTT. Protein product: CASSLLGPELHF.

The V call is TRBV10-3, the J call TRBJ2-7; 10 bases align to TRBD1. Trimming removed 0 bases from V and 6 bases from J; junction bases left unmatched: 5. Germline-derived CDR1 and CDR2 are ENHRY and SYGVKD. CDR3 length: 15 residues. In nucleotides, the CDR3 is TGTGCCATCAGTGAGTCGACAGGGGGCATCGGCGAGCAGTACTTC. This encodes CAISESTGGIGEQYF.

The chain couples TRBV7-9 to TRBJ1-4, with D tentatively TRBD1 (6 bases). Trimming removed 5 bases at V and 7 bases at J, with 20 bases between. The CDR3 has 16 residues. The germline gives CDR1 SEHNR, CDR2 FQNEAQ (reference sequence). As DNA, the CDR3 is TGTGCCAGCAGCGTAAGCCCGACAGGTAGTAGTGAAAAACTGTTTTTT. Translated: CASSVSPTGSSEKLFF.